One and the same sample provided the 12 T cell receptor beta chains below, sequenced in a study of T cell repertoires in cytomegalovirus infection. TCRdb reprocessed the reads with MiXCR, giving one entry per CDR3 protein. The data hold fewer than 200,000 distinct CDR3 sequences, with 7.5% to 10% observed a single time. Sequenced input: PBMCs. These receptors were taken from a human donor in good health (CMV status not recorded). Some clones in this sample may be carry-over from other donors' samples.

This clonotype showed up many times. V and J are TRBV28 and TRBJ2-7, with TRBD1 identical over 10 bases. V was pared by 5 bases and J by 2 bases, with 3 bases of the junction left unmatched. The CDR3 length is 14 residues. CDR1 MDHEN and CDR2 SYDVKM come from the germline V gene. This chain's CDR3 is CASSPGTGAYEQYF. The DNA of the CDR3 is TGTGCCAGCAGTCCCGGGACAGGGGCCTACGAGCAGTACTTC.

In regard to this clonotype: A read error may be the cause here, since a much bigger clone is one base away. CDR3 sequence: CASSLLSSVNTIYF. The CDR3 DNA follows: TGTGCCAGCAGCTTATTGAGCTCTGTAAACACCATATATTTT. The genes are TRBV7-2 and TRBJ1-3, with unresolved D. In germline, CDR1 is SGHTA, CDR2 FQGNSA. The CDR3 contains 14 residues.

This clonotype showed up many times. The V gene is TRBV19, the J gene TRBJ1-1; 7 nucleotides agree with TRBD1. This CDR3 contains 17 residues. V trimming: 0 bases; J trimming: 0 bases; junction bases outside the gene matches: 7. Looked up from germline, CDR1 is LNHDA and CDR2 is SQIVND (reference sequence). The CDR3 DNA follows: TGTGCCAGTAGTATAGATCGAACAGGGGTCATGAACACTGAAGCTTTCTTT. This translates into CASSIDRTGVMNTEAFF.

In its sample, this clonotype was seen a few times. The rearrangement joins TRBV12-3 or TRBV12-4 to TRBJ1-1; D perhaps matches TRBD1 (6 bases). V lost 7 bases and J 8 bases, leaving 23 bases between the germline ends. This CDR3 spans 15 amino acids. CDR3 sequence reads: CASTLMGSFGQEAFF. The CDR3 DNA reads as TGTGCCAGCACCTTAATGGGGTCTTTTGGACAGGAAGCTTTCTTT.

This clonotype was observed a handful of times. The chain joins TRBV9 to TRBJ2-1, with D tentatively TRBD1 or TRBD2 (6 bases each). The CDR3 is 15 residues long. V was pared by 6 bases and J by 1 base, with 14 bases between. Germline CDR1 is SGDLS and CDR2 is YYNGEE. CDR3 DNA: TGTGCCAGCACCGAAGGGGGGACATCCTACAATGAGCAGTTCTTC. The encoded protein is CASTEGGTSYNEQFF. The full variable domain, with the rest looked up from reference TRBV9 and TRBJ2-1, is DSGVTQTPKHLITATGQRVTLRCSPRSGDLSVYWYQQSLDQGLQFLIQYYNGEERAKGNILERFSAQQFPDLHSELNLSSLELGDSALYFCASTEGGTSYNEQFFGPGTRLTVL.

This clonotype appeared many times. The rearrangement uses TRBV5-6 and TRBJ1-1; D call uncertain. Germline CDR1 is SGHDT and CDR2 is YYEEEE. The CDR3 extends over 17 amino acids. The germline V and J ends were trimmed by 4 bases and 3 bases, with 22 bases remaining between them. CDR3 coding DNA: TGTGCCAGCAGCAATAACCAGCTCGGGGAGAAGGACACTGAAGCTTTCTTT. Protein: CASSNNQLGEKDTEAFF.

The genes are TRBV15 and TRBJ1-5, with D unresolved. This CDR3 has 14 residues. V lost 0 bases and J 2 bases, leaving 5 bases between the germline ends. The germline V gene encodes CDR1 LNHNV and CDR2 YYDKDF (reference sequence). The CDR3 reads CATSRDLGNQPQHF. The CDR3 DNA follows: TGTGCCACCAGCAGAGATCTGGGCAATCAGCCCCAGCATTTT.

This clonotype has only a few counts. V and J are TRBV7-9 and TRBJ2-5; D not resolved. V lost 5 bases and J lost 1, with 8 bases in between. This CDR3 spans 13 amino acids. Germline CDR1 SEHNR, CDR2 FQNEAQ (reference sequence). CDR3 region: CASSRLLQETQYF. CDR3 nucleotide sequence: TGTGCCAGCAGCCGACTCCTCCAAGAGACCCAGTACTTC.

This clonotype was recorded at least ten times. CDR3: CASRSRGGSGYTF. In DNA form, the CDR3 reads TGTGCCAGCAGATCAAGAGGCGGTAGTGGCTACACCTTC. The chain has TRBV28 and TRBJ1-2; unclear D gene. CDR3 size: 13 residues. Per the germline V gene, CDR1 is MDHEN and CDR2 is SYDVKM. Trimming stripped 6 bases from V and 7 bases from J, with 15 bases between.

This clonotype occurred many times. The V gene is TRBV18, the J gene TRBJ1-5; D is ambiguous. CDR1 is KGHSH, CDR2 LQKENI, per germline. The CDR3 consists of 15 residues. The germline V and J ends were trimmed by 6 bases and 1 base, with 13 bases remaining between them. DNA for the CDR3: TGTGCCAGCTCCCCGGACGGTGGAAGCAATCAGCCCCAGCATTTT. Amino acid sequence: CASSPDGGSNQPQHF.

This clonotype was picked up many times. CDR3 residues: CASSSTDFYGYTF. In nucleotides, the CDR3 is TGTGCCAGCAGCTCCACAGATTTTTATGGCTACACCTTC. V is TRBV7-2 and J is TRBJ1-2; D is uncertain. The CDR3 runs 13 residues. CDR1 and CDR2 (germline): SGHTA, FQGNSA. V dropped 4 bases and J dropped 5 bases, with 11 bases sitting between them.

This clonotype has at least ten counts. This chain joins TRBV7-9 and TRBJ1-2; D not resolved. Germline CDR1 is SEHNR and CDR2 is FQNEAQ (reference sequence). CDR3 length equals 16 residues. Trimming shortened V by 4 bases and J by 2 bases, and 17 bases separated the two germline ends. The CDR3 spells CASSSNWQKQNYGYTF. The DNA of the CDR3 is TGTGCCAGCAGCTCCAATTGGCAGAAACAAAACTATGGCTACACCTTC.